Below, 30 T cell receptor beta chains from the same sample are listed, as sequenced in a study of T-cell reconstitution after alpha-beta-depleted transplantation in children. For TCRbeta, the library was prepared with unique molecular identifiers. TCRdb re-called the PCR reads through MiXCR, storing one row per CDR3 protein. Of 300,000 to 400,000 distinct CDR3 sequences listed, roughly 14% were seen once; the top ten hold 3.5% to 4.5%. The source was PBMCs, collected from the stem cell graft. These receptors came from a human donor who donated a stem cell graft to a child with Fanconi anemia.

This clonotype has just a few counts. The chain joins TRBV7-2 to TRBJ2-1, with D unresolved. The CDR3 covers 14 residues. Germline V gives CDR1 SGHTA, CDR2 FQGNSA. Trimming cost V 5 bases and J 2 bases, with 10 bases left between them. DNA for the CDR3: TGTGCCAGCAGCCTTGGATCTCCCTACAATGAGCAGTTCTTC. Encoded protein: CASSLGSPYNEQFF.

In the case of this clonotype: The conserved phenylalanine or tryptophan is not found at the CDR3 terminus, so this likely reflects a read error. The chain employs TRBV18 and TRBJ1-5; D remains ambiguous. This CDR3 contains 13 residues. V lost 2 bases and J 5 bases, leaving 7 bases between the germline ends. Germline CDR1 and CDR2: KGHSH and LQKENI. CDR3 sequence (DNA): TGTGCCAGCTCACCAATGAGGGATCAGCCCCAGCATGTT. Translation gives CASSPMRDQPQHV.

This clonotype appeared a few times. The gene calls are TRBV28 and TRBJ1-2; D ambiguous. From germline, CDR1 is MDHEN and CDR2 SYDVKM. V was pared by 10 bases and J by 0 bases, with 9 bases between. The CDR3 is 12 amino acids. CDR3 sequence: CAIQLPNYGYTF. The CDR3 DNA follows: TGTGCCATCCAGCTTCCTAACTATGGCTACACCTTC.

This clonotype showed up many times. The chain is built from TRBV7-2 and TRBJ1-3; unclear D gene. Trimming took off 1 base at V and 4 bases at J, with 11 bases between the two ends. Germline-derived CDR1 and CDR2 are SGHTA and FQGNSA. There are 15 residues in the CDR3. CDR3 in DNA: TGTGCCAGCAGCTTAGTGGATGGCAGAGGAAACACCATATATTTT. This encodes CASSLVDGRGNTIYF.

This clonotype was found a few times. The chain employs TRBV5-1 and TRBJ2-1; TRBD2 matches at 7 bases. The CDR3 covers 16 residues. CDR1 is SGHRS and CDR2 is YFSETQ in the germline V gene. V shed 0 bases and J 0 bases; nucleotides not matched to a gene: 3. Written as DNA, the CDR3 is TGCGCCAGCAGCTTGGCGGGACTAAACTCCTACAATGAGCAGTTCTTC. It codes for CASSLAGLNSYNEQFF.

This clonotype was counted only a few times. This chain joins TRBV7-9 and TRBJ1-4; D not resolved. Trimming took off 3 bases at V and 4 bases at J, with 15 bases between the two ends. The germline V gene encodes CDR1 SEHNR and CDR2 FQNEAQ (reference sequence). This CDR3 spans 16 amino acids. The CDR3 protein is CASSFRSAPLNEKLFF. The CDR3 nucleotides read TGTGCCAGCAGCTTTCGGAGCGCCCCGCTTAATGAAAAACTGTTTTTT.

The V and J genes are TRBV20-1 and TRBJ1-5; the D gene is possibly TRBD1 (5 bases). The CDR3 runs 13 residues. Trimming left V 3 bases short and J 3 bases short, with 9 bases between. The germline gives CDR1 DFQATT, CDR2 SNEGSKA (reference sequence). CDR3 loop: CSASGAPNQPQHF. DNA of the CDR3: TGCAGTGCTAGCGGGGCCCCCAATCAGCCCCAGCATTTT.

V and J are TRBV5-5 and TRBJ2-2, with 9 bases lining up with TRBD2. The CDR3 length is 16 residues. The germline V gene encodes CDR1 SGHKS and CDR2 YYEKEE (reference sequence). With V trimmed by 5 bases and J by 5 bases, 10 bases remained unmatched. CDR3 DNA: TGTGCCAGCAGATATGGGGGACTAGCAATGACCGGGGAGCTGTTTTTT. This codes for CASRYGGLAMTGELFF.

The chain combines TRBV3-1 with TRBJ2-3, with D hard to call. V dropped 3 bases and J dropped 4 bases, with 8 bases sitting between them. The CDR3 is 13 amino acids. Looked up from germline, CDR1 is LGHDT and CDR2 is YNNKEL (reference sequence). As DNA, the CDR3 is TGTGCCAGCAGCCAGGCCTTGCCAGATACGCAGTATTTT. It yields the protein CASSQALPDTQYF.

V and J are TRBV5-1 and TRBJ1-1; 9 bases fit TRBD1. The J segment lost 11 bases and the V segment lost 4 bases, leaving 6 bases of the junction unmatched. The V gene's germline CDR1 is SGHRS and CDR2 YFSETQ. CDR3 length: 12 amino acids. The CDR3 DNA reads TGCGCCAGCAGCACGGGACAGGGCGAGGCTTTCTTT. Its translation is CASSTGQGEAFF.

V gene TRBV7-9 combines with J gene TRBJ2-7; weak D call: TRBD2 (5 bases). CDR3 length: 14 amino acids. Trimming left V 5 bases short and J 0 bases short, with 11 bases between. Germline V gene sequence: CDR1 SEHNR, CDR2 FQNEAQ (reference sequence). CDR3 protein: CASSISGTSYEQYV. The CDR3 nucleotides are TGTGCCAGCAGCATCAGCGGAACCTCCTACGAGCAGTACGTC.

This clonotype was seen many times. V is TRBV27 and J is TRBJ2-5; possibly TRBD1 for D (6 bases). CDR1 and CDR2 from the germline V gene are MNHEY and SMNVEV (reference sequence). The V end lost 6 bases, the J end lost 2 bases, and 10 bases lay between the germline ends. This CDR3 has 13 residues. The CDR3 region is CASSLRGQETQYF. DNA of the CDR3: TGTGCCAGCAGCTTGAGGGGGCAAGAGACCCAGTACTTC.

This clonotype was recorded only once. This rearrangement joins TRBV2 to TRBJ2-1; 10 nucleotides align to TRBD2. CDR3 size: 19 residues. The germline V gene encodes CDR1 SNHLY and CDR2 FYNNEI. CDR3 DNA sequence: TGTACCATCAGTTTATCAGCGGGGGGGCCAGCAAGCTCCTACAATGAGCAGTTCTTC. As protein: CTISLSAGGPASSYNEQFF. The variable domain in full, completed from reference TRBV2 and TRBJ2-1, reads EPEVTQTPSHQVTQMGQEVILRCVPISNHLYFYWYRQILGQKVEFLVSFYNNEISEKSEIFDDQFSVERPDGSNFTLKIRSTKLEDSAMYFCTISLSAGGPASSYNEQFFGPGTRLTVL.

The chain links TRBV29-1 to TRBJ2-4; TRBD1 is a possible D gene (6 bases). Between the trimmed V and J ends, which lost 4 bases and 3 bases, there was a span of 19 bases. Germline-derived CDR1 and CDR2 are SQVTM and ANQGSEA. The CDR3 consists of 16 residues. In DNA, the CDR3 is TGCAGCGTTGGGGGGCCACTTTTTTGGGGCAAAAACATTCAGTACTTC. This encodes CSVGGPLFWGKNIQYF.

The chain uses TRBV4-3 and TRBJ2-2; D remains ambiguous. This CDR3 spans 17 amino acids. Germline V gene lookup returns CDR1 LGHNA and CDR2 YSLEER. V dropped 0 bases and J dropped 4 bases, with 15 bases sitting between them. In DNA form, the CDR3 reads TGCGCCAGCAGCCAAGATAACACCCTCGAAAGCACCGGGGAGCTGTTTTTT. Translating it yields CASSQDNTLESTGELFF.

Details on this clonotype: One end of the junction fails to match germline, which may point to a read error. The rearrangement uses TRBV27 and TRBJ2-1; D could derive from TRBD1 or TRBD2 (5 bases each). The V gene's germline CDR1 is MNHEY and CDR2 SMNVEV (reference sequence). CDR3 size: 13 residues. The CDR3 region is CACSLSGTGQQFF. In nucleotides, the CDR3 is TGTGCCTGCAGTTTATCCGGGACCGGCCAGCAGTTCTTC.

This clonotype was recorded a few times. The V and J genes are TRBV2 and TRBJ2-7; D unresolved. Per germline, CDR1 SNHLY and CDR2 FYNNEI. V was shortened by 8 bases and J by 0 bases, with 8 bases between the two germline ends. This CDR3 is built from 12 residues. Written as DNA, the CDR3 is TGTGCCAGCGCGCCGGACTCCTACGAGCAGTACTTC. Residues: CASAPDSYEQYF. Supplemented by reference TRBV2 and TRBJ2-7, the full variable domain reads EPEVTQTPSHQVTQMGQEVILRCVPISNHLYFYWYRQILGQKVEFLVSFYNNEISEKSEIFDDQFSVERPDGSNFTLKIRSTKLEDSAMYFCASAPDSYEQYFGPGTRLTVT.

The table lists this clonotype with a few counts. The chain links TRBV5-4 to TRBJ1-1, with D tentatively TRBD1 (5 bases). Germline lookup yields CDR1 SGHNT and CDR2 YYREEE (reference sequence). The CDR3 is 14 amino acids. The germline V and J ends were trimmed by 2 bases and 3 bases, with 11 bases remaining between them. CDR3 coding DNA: TGTGCCAGCAGCTTTCAGGGAATTGACACTGAAGCTTTCTTT. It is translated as CASSFQGIDTEAFF.

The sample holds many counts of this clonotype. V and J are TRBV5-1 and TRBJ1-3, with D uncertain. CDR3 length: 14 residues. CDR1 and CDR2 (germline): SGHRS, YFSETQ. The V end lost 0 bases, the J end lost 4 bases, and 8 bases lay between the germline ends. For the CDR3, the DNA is TGCGCCAGCAGCTTGGCGACGGGAGGAAACACCATATATTTT. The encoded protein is CASSLATGGNTIYF.

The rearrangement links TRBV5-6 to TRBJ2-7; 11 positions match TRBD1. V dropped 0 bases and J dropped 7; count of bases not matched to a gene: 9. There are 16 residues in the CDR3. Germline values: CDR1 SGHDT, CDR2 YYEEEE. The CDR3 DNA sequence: TGTGCCAGCAGCTTGGGGCTGGACAGGGGGCTAAGAGAGCAGTACTTC. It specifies CASSLGLDRGLREQYF.

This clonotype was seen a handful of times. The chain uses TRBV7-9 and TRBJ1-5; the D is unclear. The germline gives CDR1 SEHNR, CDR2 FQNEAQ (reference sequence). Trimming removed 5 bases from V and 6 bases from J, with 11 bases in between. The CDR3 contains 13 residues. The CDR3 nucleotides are TGTGCCAGCAGCGCCGAACAGCGTCAGCCCCAGCATTTT. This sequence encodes CASSAEQRQPQHF.

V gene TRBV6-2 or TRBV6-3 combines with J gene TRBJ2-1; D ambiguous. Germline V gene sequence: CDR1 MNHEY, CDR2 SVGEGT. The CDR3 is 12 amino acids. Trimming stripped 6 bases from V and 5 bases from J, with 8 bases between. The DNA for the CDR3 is TGTGCCAGCAGACAGCTCCACAATGAGCAGTTCTTC. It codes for CASRQLHNEQFF.

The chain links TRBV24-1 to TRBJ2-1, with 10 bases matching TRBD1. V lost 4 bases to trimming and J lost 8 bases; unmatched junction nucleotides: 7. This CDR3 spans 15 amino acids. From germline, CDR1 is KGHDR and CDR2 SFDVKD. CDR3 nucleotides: TGTGCCACCAGTGACCCGTCCGGGACAGGGGATGAGCAGTTCTTC. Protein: CATSDPSGTGDEQFF.

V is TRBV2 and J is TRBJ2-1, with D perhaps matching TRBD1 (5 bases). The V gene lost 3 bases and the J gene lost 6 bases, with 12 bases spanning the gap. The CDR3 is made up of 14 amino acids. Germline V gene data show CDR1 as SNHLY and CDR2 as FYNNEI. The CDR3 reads CASSETEYRNEQFF. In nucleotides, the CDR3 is TGTGCCAGCAGTGAGACAGAGTACCGCAATGAGCAGTTCTTC.

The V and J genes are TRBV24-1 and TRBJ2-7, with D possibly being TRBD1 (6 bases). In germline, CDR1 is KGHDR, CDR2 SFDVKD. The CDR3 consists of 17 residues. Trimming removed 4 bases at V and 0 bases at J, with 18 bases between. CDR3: CATSDVHDRWGSYEQYF. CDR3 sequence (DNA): TGTGCCACCAGTGACGTTCACGACAGGTGGGGCTCCTACGAGCAGTACTTC.

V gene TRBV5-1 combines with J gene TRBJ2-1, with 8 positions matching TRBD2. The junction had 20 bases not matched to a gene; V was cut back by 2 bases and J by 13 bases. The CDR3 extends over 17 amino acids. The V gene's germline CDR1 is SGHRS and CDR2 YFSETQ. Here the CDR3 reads CASSLEGRPAQAGGQFF. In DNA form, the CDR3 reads TGCGCCAGCAGCTTAGAAGGGAGACCGGCCCAGGCGGGAGGTCAGTTCTTC.

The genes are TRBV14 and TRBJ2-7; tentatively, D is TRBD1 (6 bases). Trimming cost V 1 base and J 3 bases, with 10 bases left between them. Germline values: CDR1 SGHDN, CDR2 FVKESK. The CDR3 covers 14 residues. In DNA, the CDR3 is TGTGCCAGCAGCCAAGCGGGGACACTCTACGAGCAGTACTTC. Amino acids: CASSQAGTLYEQYF.

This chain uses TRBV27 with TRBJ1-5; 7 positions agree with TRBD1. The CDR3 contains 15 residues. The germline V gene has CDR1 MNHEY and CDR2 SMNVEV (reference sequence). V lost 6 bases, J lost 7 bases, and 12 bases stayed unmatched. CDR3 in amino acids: CASRPVTGAGQPQHF. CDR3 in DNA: TGTGCCAGCAGGCCCGTTACAGGGGCAGGCCAGCCCCAGCATTTT.

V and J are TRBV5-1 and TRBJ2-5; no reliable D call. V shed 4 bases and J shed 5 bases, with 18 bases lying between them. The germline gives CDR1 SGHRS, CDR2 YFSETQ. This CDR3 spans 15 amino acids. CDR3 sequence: CASSPGPRPLETQYF. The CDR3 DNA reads TGCGCCAGCAGCCCCGGGCCACGGCCCCTGGAGACCCAGTACTTC.

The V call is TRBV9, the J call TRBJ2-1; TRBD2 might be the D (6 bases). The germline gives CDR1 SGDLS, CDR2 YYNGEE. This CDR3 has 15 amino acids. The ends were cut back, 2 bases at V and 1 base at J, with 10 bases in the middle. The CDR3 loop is CASSVTSKSYNEQFF. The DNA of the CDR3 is TGTGCCAGCAGCGTGACTAGTAAGTCCTACAATGAGCAGTTCTTC.